The T cell receptor beta chain described here comes from a study of sequential checkpoint blockade in melanoma. Study background: Arm A got nivolumab then ipilimumab; arm B the reverse, 1:1. Twenty-two patients had matched tumor biopsies before treatment and at week 13 after nivolumab or ipilimumab alone. Study results and limitations: For nivolumab-first patients, baseline tumor clonality was associated with response.

This clone has just a few counts. Its antigen is currently unknown. The CDR3 sequence is 13 residues long. Trimming cost V 2 bases and J 0 bases, with 4 bases left between them. The germline gives CDR1 MDHEN, CDR2 SYDVKM. Stated treatment: randomized to nivolumab then ipilimumab (arm A) or the reverse (arm B). Patients had received no earlier DNA-damaging chemotherapy. Clones were read by immunoSEQ multiplex PCR, and TCRdb kept only the in-frame ones, dropping some. The repertoire holds approximately 5,100 clones, around a third seen once, with approximately 10% in the top ten. Specimen: tumor tissue (inferred from file names), collected from a patient given nivolumab and ipilimumab in sequence. This TCR came from a human donor with melanoma. The chain is built from TRBV28 and TRBJ1-1; D gene ambiguous. CDR3 sequence: CASSLRVNTEAFF. The DNA of the CDR3 is TGTGCCAGCAGTTTACGGGTGAACACTGAAGCTTTCTTT.